A single sample gave rise to the 23 T cell receptor beta chains below, sequenced in a study of blood T cell repertoires in COVID-19. Clones were sequenced by immunoSEQ multiplex PCR, and TCRdb holds only the in-frame ones, with some missing. Of tens of thousands of clones in the sample, roughly 86% were seen once. Sample: peripheral blood. The source of these receptors is a woman aged 80 or over with acute or convalescent COVID-19.

The chain links TRBV3-1 (or the pseudogene TRBV3-2) to TRBJ2-5, with a tentative D call TRBD1 (6 bases). The CDR3 runs 14 residues. The germline V and J ends were trimmed by 5 bases and 0 bases, with 10 bases remaining between them. Per germline, CDR1 LGHDT and CDR2 YNNKEL (reference sequence). In DNA form, the CDR3 reads TGTGCCAGCAGCTGGACAGCGAACCAAGAGACCCAGTACTTC. Translated: CASSWTANQETQYF.

The chain uses TRBV19 and TRBJ1-3, with no clear D. V dropped 5 bases and J dropped 6 bases, with 11 bases sitting between them. The CDR3 totals 13 residues. CDR1 is LNHDA, CDR2 SQIVND, per germline (reference sequence). The CDR3 DNA follows: TGTGCCAGTAGTCCCTCGTTACTAAACACCATATATTTT. Its translation: CASSPSLLNTIYF. The complete variable domain, with remaining parts taken from reference TRBV19 and TRBJ1-3, reads DGGITQSPKYLFRKEGQNVTLSCEQNLNHDAMYWYRQDPGQGLRLIYYSQIVNDFQKGDIAEGYSVSREKKESFPLTVTSAQKNPTAFYLCASSPSLLNTIYFGEGSWLTVV.

The gene calls are TRBV7-2 and TRBJ2-1; D gene ambiguous. CDR3 length: 13 residues. Trimming stripped 1 base from V and 3 bases from J, with 4 bases between. Per germline, CDR1 SGHTA and CDR2 FQGNSA. The CDR3 DNA reads as TGTGCCAGCAGCTTAGGTAACTACAATGAGCAGTTCTTC. It codes for CASSLGNYNEQFF.

This clone has a single count. The chain links TRBV6-1 to TRBJ2-7; tentative D call: TRBD2 (6 bases). This CDR3 has 14 residues. V lost 0 bases to trimming and J lost 2 bases, with 8 bases between them. Germline-derived CDR1 and CDR2 are MNHNS and SASEGT. This chain's CDR3 is CASSEAGGAYEQYF. CDR3 DNA: TGTGCCAGCAGTGAAGCGGGAGGCGCCTACGAGCAGTACTTC.

This chain uses TRBV19 with TRBJ2-5, with D possibly being TRBD1 (6 bases). Trimming cost V 4 bases and J 4 bases, with 22 bases left between them. The CDR3 has 17 residues. Germline V lookup: CDR1 LNHDA, CDR2 SQIVND (reference sequence). CDR3 amino acids: CASSRVPVAGEIETQYF. CDR3 coding DNA: TGTGCCAGTAGTAGAGTACCCGTCGCAGGGGAGATAGAGACCCAGTACTTC.

This chain uses TRBV2 with TRBJ1-4; 7 nucleotides match TRBD1. Germline assignment: CDR1 SNHLY and CDR2 FYNNEI. With 3 bases clipped from V and 6 bases from J, the junction kept 4 bases outside the gene matches. The CDR3 is made up of 14 amino acids. The CDR3 reads CASSDRTGYEKLFF. The DNA of the CDR3 is TGTGCCAGCAGTGACCGGACAGGTTATGAAAAACTGTTTTTT.

V and J are TRBV14 and TRBJ2-7; D not resolved. This CDR3 has 12 residues. V was clipped by 8 bases and J by 3 bases, with 11 bases between them. Germline V gene data show CDR1 as SGHDN and CDR2 as FVKESK. The chain's CDR3 is CASGRQLYEQYF. The CDR3 bases are TGTGCCAGCGGGCGACAACTCTACGAGCAGTACTTC.

This clone is a singleton in its sample. The V and J genes are TRBV11-2 and TRBJ2-1, with TRBD1 matching 8 bases. CDR1 and CDR2 from the germline V gene are SGHAT and FQNNGV. Trimming at V came to 3 bases and at J to 0 bases, leaving 7 bases not matched to a gene. CDR3 size: 17 residues. This CDR3 reads CASSFPGQESSYNEQFF. CDR3 coding DNA: TGTGCCAGCAGCTTCCCGGGACAGGAGAGCTCCTACAATGAGCAGTTCTTC.

The chain joins TRBV3-1 (or the pseudogene TRBV3-2) to TRBJ1-2; maybe TRBD1 (5 bases). The CDR3 extends over 17 amino acids. V lost 0 bases, J lost 2 bases, and 16 bases lay in between. Germline V gene sequence: CDR1 LGHDT, CDR2 YNNKEL (reference sequence). The CDR3 loop is CASSQELLGPKNYGYTF. Here the CDR3 DNA reads TGTGCCAGCAGCCAAGAATTGTTGGGGCCGAAAAACTATGGCTACACCTTC.

The gene calls are TRBV19 and TRBJ1-1; 9 bases are shared with TRBD1. Unmatched junction bases numbered 7, after V lost 3 bases and J lost 5 bases. This CDR3 is built from 15 residues. Germline V lookup: CDR1 LNHDA, CDR2 SQIVND (reference sequence). CDR3 bases: TGTGCCAGTAGTATCCCACAGGGGGCGCGAACTGAAGCTTTCTTT. Its translation: CASSIPQGARTEAFF.

This clone was seen a single time. The chain employs TRBV6-2 or TRBV6-3 and TRBJ1-2, with D perhaps TRBD1 (5 bases). V shed 0 bases and J shed 6 bases, with 8 bases lying between them. Germline assignment: CDR1 MNHEY and CDR2 SVGEGT. The CDR3 sequence is 13 residues long. DNA for the CDR3: TGTGCCAGCAGTTACTCGCGGGGGAATGGCTACACCTTC. Its protein product is CASSYSRGNGYTF.

The CDR3: CASSFLGGWELFF. For the CDR3, the DNA is TGTGCCAGCAGCTTTTTGGGAGGCTGGGAGCTGTTTTTT. The V and J genes are TRBV3-1 (or the pseudogene TRBV3-2) and TRBJ2-2, with a weak D call TRBD2 (6 bases). This CDR3 contains 13 residues. With 5 bases removed from V and 9 bases from J, the gap between germline ends came to 13 bases. The germline V gene has CDR1 LGHDT and CDR2 YNNKEL (reference sequence).

J is TRBJ2-2 and V is TRBV2, with 7 bases matching TRBD1. Looked up from germline, CDR1 is SNHLY and CDR2 is FYNNEI. Trimming took 8 bases from V and 1 from J; bases not matched to a gene: 4. The CDR3 covers 14 residues. The CDR3 loop is CASRRDRNTGELFF. The DNA for the CDR3 is TGTGCCAGCCGACGGGACAGGAACACCGGGGAGCTGTTTTTT.

The rearrangement links TRBV11-2 to TRBJ1-4; D unresolved. This CDR3 is built from 15 residues. Per germline, CDR1 SGHAT and CDR2 FQNNGV. The V end lost 5 bases, the J end lost 7 bases, and 17 bases lay between the germline ends. CDR3 loop: CASSRTTVGPEKLFF. In nucleotides, the CDR3 is TGTGCCAGCAGCAGAACGACGGTGGGCCCTGAAAAACTGTTTTTT.

V and J are TRBV7-9 and TRBJ1-2; D might be TRBD1 (5 bases). CDR3 length: 16 residues. V was cut by 1 base and J by 3 bases, with 15 bases left in between. CDR1 and CDR2 from the germline V gene are SEHNR and FQNEAQ (reference sequence). The CDR3 DNA is TGTGCCAGCAGCTTAGTTACAGGACCGCTGGACTATGGCTACACCTTC. As protein: CASSLVTGPLDYGYTF.

The chain uses TRBV6-5 and TRBJ2-5; a weak D match, TRBD2 (5 bases). Trimming removed 6 bases from V and 5 bases from J, with 16 bases in between. CDR1 is MNHEY and CDR2 is SVGAGI in the germline V gene. CDR3 length: 14 residues. CDR3 DNA sequence: TGTGCCAGCAGCCCCGCGGGTCTAAGGGAGACCCAGTACTTC. Its translation: CASSPAGLRETQYF.

The rearrangement links TRBV29-1 to TRBJ2-5, with no clear D. In germline, CDR1 is SQVTM, CDR2 ANQGSEA. The V gene lost 8 bases and the J gene lost 7 bases, with 20 bases spanning the gap. This CDR3 has 13 residues. CDR3 nucleotides: TGCAGCATTGGGTCGTCTACCGATGGGACCCAGTACTTC. This codes for CSIGSSTDGTQYF. The entire variable domain, with the rest obtained from reference TRBV29-1 and TRBJ2-5, is as follows: SAVISQKPSRDICQRGTSLTIQCQVDSQVTMMFWYRQQPGQSLTLIATANQGSEATYESGFVIDKFPISRPNLTFSTLTVSNMSPEDSSIYLCSIGSSTDGTQYFGPGTRLLVL.

The V and J genes are TRBV27 and TRBJ2-7, with 12 bases aligning to TRBD2. This CDR3 is built from 16 residues. The ends lost 4 bases at V and 4 bases at J; junction bases unmatched: 8. Germline V gene lookup returns CDR1 MNHEY and CDR2 SMNVEV (reference sequence). As DNA, the CDR3 is TGTGCCAGCAGTTCTCCACGACTAGCGGGAGTTTACGAGCAGTACTTC. Amino acid sequence: CASSSPRLAGVYEQYF.

The chain couples TRBV14 to TRBJ2-3; TRBD2 matches 8 bases. This CDR3 is 14 amino acids long. Germline V lookup: CDR1 SGHDN, CDR2 FVKESK. Unmatched junction bases numbered 1, after V lost 1 base and J lost 4 bases. CDR3 in amino acids: CASSQVGLADTQYF. The CDR3 DNA reads as TGTGCCAGCAGCCAAGTGGGACTAGCAGATACGCAGTATTTT.

V and J are TRBV4-1 and TRBJ2-1; D gene uncertain. There are 15 residues in the CDR3. Trimming cost V 1 base and J 3 bases, with 10 bases left between them. Germline CDR1 and CDR2: MGHRA and YSYEKL. The CDR3 region has the DNA TGCGCCAGCAGCCAAGGGTTCGGGTACTACAATGAGCAGTTCTTC. This encodes CASSQGFGYYNEQFF.

This sequence joins TRBV23-1 and TRBJ2-5, with TRBD1 identical over 10 bases. TRBV23-1 is marked as an open reading frame, function uncertain. The CDR3 is made up of 15 amino acids. J gave up 4 bases and V 2 bases, and 4 bases lay outside the gene matches. In DNA form, the CDR3 reads TGCGCCAGCAGTCAAGGGACAGGGGTATTAGAGACCCAGTACTTC. Protein sequence: CASSQGTGVLETQYF.

This sequence joins TRBV19 and TRBJ1-5; 8 bases are a match to TRBD1. The junction had 9 bases not matched to a gene; V was cut back by 4 bases and J by 7 bases. The CDR3 has 15 residues. The germline V gene has CDR1 LNHDA and CDR2 SQIVND (reference sequence). The CDR3 loop is CASSSEDRGNQPQHF. The DNA for the CDR3 is TGTGCCAGTAGTAGCGAAGACAGGGGAAACCAGCCCCAGCATTTT.

Only a few counts were recorded for this clone. The chain is built from TRBV6-5 and TRBJ2-7; D might be TRBD1 (5 bases). This CDR3 spans 14 amino acids. V lost 6 bases, J lost 2 bases, and 14 bases lay in between. The germline gives CDR1 MNHEY, CDR2 SVGAGI. The CDR3 region is CASSTGDPPYEQYF. CDR3 nucleotides: TGTGCCAGCAGCACAGGAGATCCACCCTACGAGCAGTACTTC.